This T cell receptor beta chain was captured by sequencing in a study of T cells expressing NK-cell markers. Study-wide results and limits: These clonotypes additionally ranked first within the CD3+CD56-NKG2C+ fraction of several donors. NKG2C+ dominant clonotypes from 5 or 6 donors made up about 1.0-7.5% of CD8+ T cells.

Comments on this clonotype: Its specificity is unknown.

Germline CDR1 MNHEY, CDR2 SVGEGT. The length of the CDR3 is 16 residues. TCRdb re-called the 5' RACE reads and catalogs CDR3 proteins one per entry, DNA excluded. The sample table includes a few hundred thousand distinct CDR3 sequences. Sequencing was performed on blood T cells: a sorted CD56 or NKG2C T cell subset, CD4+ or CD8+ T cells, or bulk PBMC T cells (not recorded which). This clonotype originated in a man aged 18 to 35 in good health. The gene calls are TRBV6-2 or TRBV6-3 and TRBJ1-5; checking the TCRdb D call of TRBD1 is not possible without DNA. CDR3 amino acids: CASSFRQGQSNQPQHF.